The 24 T cell receptor beta chains below were found in one sample sequenced in a study of radiotherapy plus CTLA-4 blockade in lung cancer (dated by TCRdb to about 2018). Libraries came from the immunoSEQ multiplex PCR assay. As stored in TCRdb, this immuneACCESS dataset retains in-frame rearrangements with V and J assigned. A fraction of the clones does not appear; measured against another copy, unresolved V genes explain less than half of the discrepancy, and the remainder lacks a known reason. In this sample the table shows more than 95,000 clones, about four fifths of which occur a single time. The leading ten clones occupy 2.5% to 3.5% of the sample. Source: peripheral blood, taken from a patient treated with radiotherapy plus ipilimumab. These receptors were collected from a human donor with non-small cell lung cancer who had a partial response to radiotherapy plus ipilimumab. Some clones in this sample may be carry-over from other donors' samples.

The chain has TRBV14 and TRBJ1-4; tentative D call: TRBD1 (5 bases). CDR1 and CDR2 (germline): SGHDN, FVKESK. The CDR3 length is 16 residues. The V end lost 4 bases, the J end lost 4 bases, and 16 bases lay between the germline ends. The CDR3 DNA is TGTGCCAGCAGCCTTAACATTCTCCAGGGTAATGAAAAACTGTTTTTT. Its translation is CASSLNILQGNEKLFF.

This chain connects TRBV9 to TRBJ2-7, with 8 bases identical to TRBD2. Unmatched junction bases numbered 15, after V lost 3 bases and J lost 7 bases. Per the germline V gene, CDR1 is SGDLS and CDR2 is YYNGEE. This CDR3 comprises 16 residues. The CDR3 DNA reads TGTGCCAGCAGCGCATTCGGGACTAGTGGTGCTGGGGAGCAGTACTTC. Encoded protein: CASSAFGTSGAGEQYF. The full variable domain, completed using reference TRBV9 and TRBJ2-7, is DSGVTQTPKHLITATGQRVTLRCSPRSGDLSVYWYQQSLDQGLQFLIQYYNGEERAKGNILERFSAQQFPDLHSELNLSSLELGDSALYFCASSAFGTSGAGEQYFGPGTRLTVT.

This chain joins TRBV11-2 and TRBJ1-1; D is unclear. Trimming removed 6 bases from V and 3 bases from J, with 11 bases in between. Germline V lookup: CDR1 SGHAT, CDR2 FQNNGV. The CDR3 covers 13 residues. The CDR3 sequence is CASSPLRDTEAFF. The CDR3 nucleotides are TGTGCCAGCAGTCCGTTGCGGGACACTGAAGCTTTCTTT.

V is TRBV15 and J is TRBJ2-5, with TRBD1 as a possible D gene (6 bases). The last part of the DNA fits TRBJ2-7 better; the J call may be wrong. The length of the CDR3 is 17 residues. Germline assignment: CDR1 LNHNV and CDR2 YYDKDF (reference sequence). The CDR3: CATSSTLSGGSLHEQYF. The CDR3 coding sequence is TGTGCCACCAGCAGTACACTTTCTGGGGGCTCCCTTCACGAGCAGTACTTC.

This chain links TRBV18 with TRBJ2-2; the match to TRBD2 covers 10 bases. This CDR3 is 16 amino acids long. In germline, CDR1 is KGHSH, CDR2 LQKENI. Trimming took 3 bases from V and 6 from J; bases not matched to a gene: 7. The CDR3 region is CASSPVLAGDAGELFF. The CDR3 DNA sequence: TGTGCCAGCTCACCCGTGCTAGCGGGAGACGCCGGGGAGCTGTTTTTT.

J is TRBJ1-1 and V is TRBV25-1; TRBD1 matches 9 bases. There are 14 residues in the CDR3. After removal of 8 bases from V and 1 base from J, the junction contained 5 bases not matched to a gene. CDR1 is MGHDK, CDR2 SYGVNS, per germline. CDR3 DNA sequence: TGTGCCAGCGCGGACAGGGGCGGGAACACTGAAGCTTTCTTT. Its translation: CASADRGGNTEAFF.

The CDR3 DNA is TGCGCCAGCAGCTTTTCCGGAGATCTCTACGAGCAGTACTTC. Protein product: CASSFSGDLYEQYF. The rearrangement links TRBV5-1 to TRBJ2-5; D gene uncertain. The J call may not be correct, given that the DNA end is closer to TRBJ2-7. The CDR3 runs to 14 residues. Germline loops: CDR1 SGHRS, CDR2 YFSETQ.

Here the CDR3 DNA reads TGCGCCAGCAGCTTGGTGGGGGGATCCTACAATGAGCAGTTCTTC. Translating it yields CASSLVGGSYNEQFF. This rearrangement joins TRBV5-1 to TRBJ2-1; tentatively, D is TRBD2 (6 bases). CDR1 and CDR2 from the germline V gene are SGHRS and YFSETQ. The V end was cut by 0 bases, the J end by 1 base, with 8 bases between. CDR3 size: 15 residues.

The rearrangement joins TRBV18 to TRBJ2-3, with TRBD1 identical over 10 bases. The germline gives CDR1 KGHSH, CDR2 LQKENI. Trimming removed 6 bases from V and 6 bases from J; junction bases left unmatched: 12. The CDR3 is 16 amino acids. The CDR3 protein is CASSPSTGQGVDTQYF. DNA of the CDR3: TGTGCCAGCTCCCCCTCAACCGGACAGGGGGTTGATACGCAGTATTTT.

CDR3 sequence: CASSPGTDTQYF. Here the CDR3 DNA reads TGTGCCAGCAGCCCGGGCACAGATACGCAGTATTTT. This sequence joins TRBV7-2 and TRBJ2-3; D is uncertain. Germline CDR1 reads SGHTA; CDR2 reads FQGNSA. Trimming pared 5 bases from V and 1 base from J, leaving 4 bases between. The CDR3 has 12 residues.

The chain has TRBV9 and TRBJ2-5; D may be TRBD2 (5 bases). The CDR3 is made up of 13 amino acids. V lost 3 bases and J 7 bases, leaving 13 bases between the germline ends. Germline V gives CDR1 SGDLS, CDR2 YYNGEE. In DNA, the CDR3 is TGTGCCAGCAGCGCCCGAGGGATGGGGACCCAGTACTTC. It is translated as CASSARGMGTQYF.

This chain uses TRBV27 with TRBJ1-6; weak D call: TRBD1 (6 bases). The germline CDR1 and CDR2 sequences are MNHEY and SMNVEV (reference sequence). CDR3 length: 14 residues. V shed 6 bases and J shed 7 bases, with 13 bases lying between them. The CDR3 loop is CASSPPTGNSPLHF. DNA of the CDR3: TGTGCCAGCAGCCCCCCCACAGGGAATTCACCCCTCCACTTT.

The CDR3 DNA is TGTGCCAGCTCACCCAGCGGCGACTGGGGTCCCCAGCATTTT. This translates into CASSPSGDWGPQHF. The chain couples TRBV18 to TRBJ1-5; D is unresolved. CDR1 and CDR2 (germline): KGHSH, LQKENI. The germline V and J ends were trimmed by 3 bases and 10 bases, with 16 bases remaining between them. This CDR3 comprises 14 residues.

This chain connects TRBV5-6 to TRBJ2-5; 7 bases map to TRBD2. Germline loops: CDR1 SGHDT, CDR2 YYEEEE. This CDR3 spans 16 amino acids. The V and J ends lost 4 bases and 5 bases, in that order; junction bases with no gene match: 14. In nucleotides, the CDR3 is TGTGCCAGCAGCCTTGTTTGGGGGAGGGCCTTTGAGACCCAGTACTTC. Its protein product is CASSLVWGRAFETQYF.

The chain couples TRBV7-3 to TRBJ2-7, with TRBD2 matching 13 bases. Germline lookup yields CDR1 SGHTA and CDR2 FQGTGA. V trimming: 2 bases; J trimming: 4 bases; junction bases outside the gene matches: 23. The CDR3 is 22 amino acids. The CDR3 loop reads CASSLAPECLQETSGGLYEQYF. Here the CDR3 DNA reads TGTGCCAGCAGCTTAGCGCCTGAGTGTTTACAAGAGACTAGCGGGGGGCTTTACGAGCAGTACTTC.

In its sample, this clone was seen many times. The rearrangement joins TRBV7-2 to TRBJ2-3; TRBD2 aligns across 9 bases. Germline CDR1 SGHTA, CDR2 FQGNSA. V shed 5 bases, J shed 4 bases, and the junction held 16 bases outside the gene matches. The CDR3 runs 18 residues. The CDR3 sequence is CASSPRSLLAGLADTQYF. For the CDR3, the DNA is TGTGCCAGCAGCCCTAGGTCCCTGCTAGCGGGACTGGCAGATACGCAGTATTTT.

The chain links TRBV28 to TRBJ2-7, with 7 bases aligning to TRBD1. Trimming removed 4 bases from V and 5 bases from J; junction bases left unmatched: 11. This CDR3 region has 15 residues. CDR1 and CDR2 (germline): MDHEN, SYDVKM. The CDR3 coding sequence is TGTGCCAGCAGTTGGCAGCAGACAGGGAAGAACGAGCAGTACTTC. It encodes CASSWQQTGKNEQYF.

V is TRBV7-2 and J is TRBJ2-3; tentative D call: TRBD1 (6 bases). Per germline, CDR1 SGHTA and CDR2 FQGNSA. The CDR3 length is 17 residues. Trimming took 1 base from V and 0 from J, leaving 14 bases between them. Here the CDR3 DNA reads TGTGCCAGCAGCTTAGTGGTATCGACAGGCAGCACAGATACGCAGTATTTT. Protein sequence: CASSLVVSTGSTDTQYF.

The chain has TRBV7-2 and TRBJ1-5, with TRBD1 identical over 7 bases. CDR1 is SGHTA, CDR2 FQGNSA, per germline. This CDR3 comprises 14 residues. The V segment lost 1 base and the J segment 9 bases; nucleotides outside the gene matches: 6. The chain's CDR3 is CASSLEQGVVPQHF. CDR3 coding DNA: TGTGCCAGCAGCTTAGAGCAGGGGGTAGTGCCCCAGCATTTT.

The chain joins TRBV7-9 to TRBJ2-3; weak D call: TRBD1 (6 bases). V lost 6 bases, J lost 4 bases, and 17 bases lay in between. The length of the CDR3 is 15 residues. The germline V gene encodes CDR1 SEHNR and CDR2 FQNEAQ (reference sequence). The chain's CDR3 is CASSLRRGQADTQYF. Here the CDR3 DNA reads TGTGCCAGCAGTTTGCGCAGGGGTCAAGCAGATACGCAGTATTTT.

This clone occurred a few times. The V and J genes are TRBV7-3 and TRBJ2-1; maybe TRBD2 (5 bases). Trimming cost V 1 base and J 0 bases, with 7 bases left between them. The CDR3 totals 15 residues. The germline V gene has CDR1 SGHTA and CDR2 FQGTGA. The CDR3, as DNA: TGTGCCAGCAGCTTAATGGCGGGCTCCTACAATGAGCAGTTCTTC. Protein sequence: CASSLMAGSYNEQFF.

The gene calls are TRBV11-3 and TRBJ2-1, with D possibly being TRBD1 (5 bases). There are 14 residues in the CDR3. The V end was cut by 0 bases, the J end by 5 bases, with 8 bases between. Germline CDR1 SGHNT, CDR2 YENEEA. The CDR3 nucleotides are TGTGCCAGCAGCTTAGAGGTGGACAACAATGAGCAGTTCTTC. Translation: CASSLEVDNNEQFF. The variable domain in full, completed from reference TRBV11-3 and TRBJ2-1, reads EAGVVQSPRYKIIEKKQPVAFWCNPISGHNTLYWYLQNLGQGPELLIRYENEEAVDDSQLPKDRFSAERLKGVDSTLKIQPAELGDSAVYLCASSLEVDNNEQFFGPGTRLTVL.

The rearrangement joins TRBV7-2 to TRBJ1-2; D remains ambiguous. In germline, CDR1 is SGHTA, CDR2 FQGNSA. Between the trimmed V and J ends, which lost 5 bases and 4 bases, there was a span of 20 bases. There are 16 residues in the CDR3. CDR3 sequence: CASSRHGSGNSYGYTF. In nucleotides, the CDR3 is TGTGCCAGCAGCCGACACGGGTCGGGGAACTCCTATGGCTACACCTTC.

The chain combines TRBV11-3 with TRBJ2-3, with 8 nucleotides matching TRBD2. Trimming took 5 bases from V and 0 from J; bases not matched to a gene: 7. The CDR3 is 16 residues long. From germline, CDR1 is SGHNT and CDR2 YENEEA. DNA for the CDR3: TGTGCCAGCAGCATCCTGACGGGGGGGAGCACAGATACGCAGTATTTT. As protein: CASSILTGGSTDTQYF.